This TCR beta chain was sequenced in a study of blood T cell repertoires in COVID-19. Study-wide background: Samples taken during acute and convalescent COVID-19 were collected in the United States, Italy and Spain. T cells, B-cell-depleted T cells, or PBMCs supplied cDNA or gDNA.

Patients from Seattle were sampled longitudinally, starting during active infection. Original methodology: How many nucleated cells were present was estimated from reference gene primer amplification. TCRdb keeps only in-frame clones here, not all; method: immunoSEQ multiplex PCR. The DNA gave D and trimming, while V, J and clone size come from that table. This table holds approximately 75,000 clones, around 88% found once. V was shortened by 4 bases and J by 3 bases, with 7 bases between the two germline ends. The CDR3 consists of 12 residues. Germline V gene lookup returns CDR1 LGHDT and CDR2 YNNKEL (reference sequence).

This receptor was taken from a man older than 75 with COVID-19, enrolled during active disease. The chain recombines TRBV3-1 (or the pseudogene TRBV3-2) with TRBJ2-7; D call uncertain. Sample: peripheral blood. The CDR3 bases are TGTGCCAGCAGCCCAGACGGCTACGAGCAGTACTTC. Amino acid sequence: CASSPDGYEQYF.